The entry below gives a single T cell receptor (beta chain) sequence along with its context. The sample comes from a study of blood T cell repertoires in COVID-19. Turning to the study itself: Sources were T cells, B-cell-depleted T cells, or PBMCs; the material itself was cDNA or gDNA.

As handled by the study authors: Reference gene primer amplification gave nucleated cell count estimates. Profiling relied on immunoSEQ multiplex PCR, and the TCRdb table lists in-frame clones only, not all of them. D and trimming were read from the DNA, whereas the V and J calls and clone size are those reported in that table. The profile shows roughly 240,000 clones, roughly four fifths of them singletons. This sequence originates from a woman in her 70s with acute or convalescent COVID-19. Specimen: peripheral blood.

Here the CDR3 DNA reads TGTGCCAGCAGCCAGCAGGGACGGGGGGGGCCAGATACGCAGTATTTT. Protein sequence: CASSQQGRGGPDTQYF. J is TRBJ2-3 and V is TRBV3-1 (or the pseudogene TRBV3-2); 8 nucleotides line up with TRBD2. V lost 3 bases to trimming and J lost 4 bases; unmatched junction nucleotides: 9. Looked up from germline, CDR1 is LGHDT and CDR2 is YNNKEL (reference sequence). There are 16 residues in the CDR3.